This record looks at one TCR beta chain sequence and its context. This CDR3 spans 17 amino acids. Trimming removed 2 bases from V and 1 base from J; junction bases left unmatched: 1. Germline V gene data show CDR1 as SGHVS and CDR2 as FNYEAQ. This record comes from a study of blood T cells in healthy people across ages. Using a J-beta primer mix together with a sample-barcoded 5' primer, a second PCR was run for roughly 7 to 12 cycles. MiXCR, applied by TCRdb to the 5' RACE reads, yields one record per CDR3 protein. The table shows around 650,000 distinct CDR3 sequences, with approximately 40% occurring only once.

Sequencing was done on a sample of blood. The receptor was isolated from an elderly man in good health. The genes are TRBV7-6 and TRBJ2-2, with TRBD2 matching over 13 bases. This CDR3 is CASSLRTSGRNTGELFF. The DNA of the CDR3 is TGTGCCAGCAGCTTACGGACTAGCGGGAGGAACACCGGGGAGCTGTTTTTT.